These 11 T cell receptor beta chains originate from one sample sequenced in a study of blood T cells in healthy people across ages. A second about 6 to 11 cycle PCR used barcoded and J-beta primers. TCRdb re-called the 5' RACE reads through MiXCR, storing one row per CDR3 protein. The data hold hundreds of thousands of distinct CDR3 sequences, with 40% to 50% observed a single time. The sample consisted of blood. Every receptor here comes from a man aged 55 to 69 in good health.

This clonotype was seen ten or more times. The chain employs TRBV28 and TRBJ2-7, with 10 positions matching TRBD1. Per germline, CDR1 MDHEN and CDR2 SYDVKM. The V segment lost 8 bases and the J segment 5 bases; nucleotides outside the gene matches: 12. The CDR3 spans 15 residues. The chain's CDR3 is CASGKPGQGSNEQYF. CDR3 sequence (DNA): TGTGCCAGCGGAAAACCGGGACAGGGGTCCAACGAGCAGTACTTC.

This chain uses TRBV7-9 with TRBJ2-3; D ambiguous. V lost 5 bases, J lost 5 bases, and 14 bases lay in between. The CDR3 runs 14 residues. The germline V gene encodes CDR1 SEHNR and CDR2 FQNEAQ (reference sequence). The CDR3 region is CASSQTGIQDTQYF. Here the CDR3 DNA reads TGTGCCAGCAGCCAGACGGGTATCCAAGATACGCAGTATTTT.

This clonotype was detected only a few times. The rearrangement joins TRBV27 to TRBJ2-7; 7 bases fit TRBD1. The CDR3 has 14 amino acids. Unmatched junction bases numbered 8, after V lost 5 bases and J lost 4 bases. CDR1 is MNHEY, CDR2 SMNVEV, per germline (reference sequence). The DNA of the CDR3 is TGTGCCAGCAGTCCGGGACAGCCTATATACGAGCAGTACTTC. This gives the protein CASSPGQPIYEQYF.

This chain connects TRBV6-5 to TRBJ2-7; D may be TRBD2 (6 bases). CDR3 length: 13 amino acids. The germline CDR1 and CDR2 sequences are MNHEY and SVGAGI. The V gene lost 6 bases and the J gene lost 7 bases, with 16 bases spanning the gap. The DNA of the CDR3 is TGTGCCAGCAGACGCGGGGCTACTTATGAGCAGTACTTC. Translated, it gives CASRRGATYEQYF.

This clonotype came up a few times. The CDR3 reads CASSLQRGGELFF. The DNA of the CDR3 is TGCGCCAGCAGCCTTCAACGGGGCGGGGAGCTGTTTTTT. The chain has TRBV5-1 and TRBJ2-2; D is possibly TRBD2 (5 bases). The CDR3 is 13 residues long. The germline gives CDR1 SGHRS, CDR2 YFSETQ. V was trimmed by 4 bases and J by 7 bases, leaving 11 bases between them.

The rearrangement links TRBV3-1 to TRBJ1-2; the D gene is possibly TRBD1 (5 bases). This CDR3 region has 15 residues. V shed 1 base and J shed 2 bases, with 11 bases lying between them. Per germline, CDR1 LGHDT and CDR2 YNNKEL (reference sequence). CDR3 nucleotides: TGTGCCAGCAGCCAAGGGGGGAGGTTCAACTATGGCTACACCTTC. It is translated as CASSQGGRFNYGYTF.

The chain uses TRBV14 and TRBJ2-7; possibly TRBD1 for D (5 bases). Germline CDR1 is SGHDN and CDR2 is FVKESK. Trimming pared 6 bases from V and 3 bases from J, leaving 18 bases between. There are 15 residues in the CDR3. The CDR3 reads CASSPRQNLLYEQYF. The DNA of the CDR3 is TGTGCCAGCAGTCCCCGACAGAACCTACTCTACGAGCAGTACTTC.

The chain links TRBV12-3 or TRBV12-4 to TRBJ2-7; D is uncertain. With 1 base removed from V and 7 bases from J, the gap between germline ends came to 8 bases. The CDR3 contains 12 residues. This chain's CDR3 is CASSLVDNEQYF. The CDR3 coding sequence is TGTGCCAGCAGTTTAGTTGACAATGAGCAGTACTTC.

This clonotype was seen a handful of times. The chain combines TRBV12-3 or TRBV12-4 with TRBJ2-4; maybe TRBD2 (6 bases). The CDR3 has 14 amino acids. Trimming removed 3 bases from V and 4 bases from J, with 10 bases in between. The chain's CDR3 is CASSFGGTKNIQYF. The DNA of the CDR3 is TGTGCCAGCAGTTTTGGGGGGACGAAAAACATTCAGTACTTC.

The chain is built from TRBV2 and TRBJ2-3; D is possibly TRBD1 or TRBD2 (5 bases each). The CDR3 runs 16 residues. The germline gives CDR1 SNHLY, CDR2 FYNNEI. V lost 2 bases and J lost 0, with 12 bases in between. The CDR3 DNA sequence: TGTGCCAGCAGTGAACAGGGAGTTTCTAGCACAGATACGCAGTATTTT. Its translation is CASSEQGVSSTDTQYF.

This clonotype has at least ten counts. V gene TRBV6-2 or TRBV6-3 combines with J gene TRBJ2-7; D might be TRBD1 or TRBD2, each matching 6 bases. Germline loops: CDR1 MNHEY, CDR2 SVGEGT. The CDR3 runs 12 residues. Between the trimmed V and J ends, which lost 5 bases and 5 bases, there was a span of 10 bases. CDR3 coding DNA: TGTGCCAGCAGTACGGGGGCTAACGAGCAGTACTTC. It specifies CASSTGANEQYF.